This entry concerns a single T cell receptor beta chain. Its antigen is undetermined. This sample is drawn from a study of neurological immune-mediated disorders. Study-wide results and caveats: Private repertoires in all groups were suggested by the finding that expanded clones across subjects shared no CDR3 amino acid sequences. A possible signature appeared as one related-CDR3 cluster, in which phylogenetic grouping placed the repertoires of 18 of 34 multiple sclerosis patients.

Each CDR3 protein gets one entry after TCRdb re-called the 5' RACE reads with MiXCR. The data contain about 65,000 distinct CDR3 sequences, 3.5% to 4.5% of them seen just once; the ten biggest clones take up roughly 2.8%. The CDR3 is 14 amino acids. CDR1 and CDR2 (germline): DFQATT, SNEGSKA (reference sequence). With 1 base clipped from V and 6 bases from J, the junction kept 5 bases outside the gene matches. The origin of this receptor is a man aged 45-65 years with multiple sclerosis. This sequence joins TRBV20-1 and TRBJ1-2, with 10 positions matching TRBD1. Sequencing was performed on PBMCs. CDR3 nucleotides: TGCAGTGCTAGAGCGACGGACAGGGGGGATGGCTACACCTTC. Its protein product is CSARATDRGDGYTF.